This TCR beta chain was recovered during a study of cytomegalovirus exposure and HLA in healthy donors. Germline CDR1 SGHRS, CDR2 YFSETQ. The V gene end was trimmed by 0 bases and the J gene end by 7 bases; junction bases not matched to a gene: 7. CDR3 length: 16 amino acids. Use of 60 Vbeta and 13 Jbeta primers characterized the PCR. The method was immunoSEQ multiplex PCR; TCRdb's version includes in-frame clones alone and lacks a portion of them. The sample yields 130,000 or so clones, less than 80% seen once. This sequence was found in a man between 45 and 60 years old in good health and CMV-seropositive. The V call is TRBV5-1, the J call TRBJ2-2; 9 bases map to TRBD1. The sequenced sample consisted of PBMCs. Here the CDR3 DNA reads TGCGCCAGCAGCTTGGAGGGACAGGGAAGCCTCGGGGAGCTGTTTTTT. Protein product: CASSLEGQGSLGELFF.